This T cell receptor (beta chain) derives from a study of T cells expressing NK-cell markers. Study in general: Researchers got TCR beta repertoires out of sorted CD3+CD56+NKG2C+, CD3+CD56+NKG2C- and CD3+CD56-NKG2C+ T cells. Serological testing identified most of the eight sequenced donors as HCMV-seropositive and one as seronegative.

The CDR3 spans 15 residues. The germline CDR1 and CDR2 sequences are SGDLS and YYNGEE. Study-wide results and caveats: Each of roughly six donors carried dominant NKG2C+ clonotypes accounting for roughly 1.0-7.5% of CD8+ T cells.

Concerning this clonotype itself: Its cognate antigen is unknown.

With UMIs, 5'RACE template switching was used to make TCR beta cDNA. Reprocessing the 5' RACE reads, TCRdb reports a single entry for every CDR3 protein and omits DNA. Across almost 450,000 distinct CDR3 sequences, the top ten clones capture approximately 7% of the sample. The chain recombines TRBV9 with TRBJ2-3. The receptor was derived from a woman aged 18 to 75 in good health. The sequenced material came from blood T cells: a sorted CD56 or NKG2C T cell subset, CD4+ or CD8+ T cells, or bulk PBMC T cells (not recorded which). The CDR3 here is CASSELAGGTDTQYF.